The rows below give T cell receptor beta chains drawn from one sample of a study of blood T cell repertoires in COVID-19. Generated by immunoSEQ multiplex PCR, the TCRdb table keeps only in-frame clones and is missing some. Altogether 300,000 to 350,000 clones are present, around 86% being singletons, with the ten largest covering about 6%. Sequenced: peripheral blood. Receptors originate from a woman between 50 and 59 years old with COVID-19, enrolled during active disease. Each CDR3 is given without its conserved first and last residue. Each record gives: V gene, J gene, CDR3 protein.

>TRBV27|TRBJ1-1
ASRRDTEAF
>TRBV6-1|TRBJ1-1
ASSDGHTTEAF
>TRBV9|TRBJ2-3
ASSVVERGFHDTQY
>TRBV7-3|TRBJ2-1
ASSLQGLAGGNEQF
>TRBV4-2|TRBJ2-1
ASGTLGANEQF
>TRBV3-1/TRBV3-2|TRBJ2-1
ASSRSTGDNEQF
>TRBV9|TRBJ2-7
ASTPPKPSYEQY
>TRBV20-1|TRBJ1-2
SAQDDYGYT
>TRBV4-3|TRBJ2-2
ASRPASAGVAGELF
>TRBV13|TRBJ2-2
ASSLSPTADTGELF
>TRBV30|TRBJ1-6
AWGTGKRNSPLH
>TRBV11-3|TRBJ2-1
ASSLAVASSYNEQF
>TRBV5-4|TRBJ1-2
ASSTRTTNYGYT
>TRBV6-1|TRBJ1-2
ASSEGTGTDNYGYT
>TRBV6-2/TRBV6-3|TRBJ2-1
ASIPDRAQIHEQF
>TRBV11-3|TRBJ2-4
ASRTSGGADIQY
>TRBV18|TRBJ1-3
ASSQDFGSGNTIY
>TRBV7-2|TRBJ1-3
ASSFGGNSGNTIY
>TRBV18|TRBJ1-1
ASSTGQNTEAF
>TRBV7-2|TRBJ2-1
ASSTYNEQF
>TRBV20-1|TRBJ2-7
SASDSARPSYEQY
>TRBV6-5|TRBJ1-1
ASRNGQAAF
>TRBV6-5|TRBJ2-7
ASRRTSVGEQY
>TRBV9|TRBJ1-6
ASGGLNSPLH
>TRBV29-1|TRBJ1-1
SPYLRALNTEAF
>TRBV27|TRBJ1-3
ASSLSRSSGNTIY
>TRBV5-1|TRBJ1-4
ASSSEGLVGWSVEEKLF
>TRBV10-1|TRBJ2-1
ASLQKTGEPYNEQF
>TRBV24-1|TRBJ2-2
ATSGTDRGRTGELF
>TRBV29-1|TRBJ2-2
SVLAGTGGRLNTGELF
>TRBV5-4|TRBJ2-1
ASSLTSGSYNEQF
>TRBV30|TRBJ2-1
AWSSTSGINEQF
>TRBV18|TRBJ2-5
ASSEIMYQETQY
>TRBV18|TRBJ2-1
ASSQEQGRANEQF
>TRBV3-1/TRBV3-2|TRBJ2-7
ASSPRPSSEQY